The 28 T cell receptor beta chains presented below share a single source sample, sequenced in a study of CD8 T cells in ankylosing spondylitis. From the 5' RACE reads, TCRdb called clonotypes with MiXCR, one entry per CDR3 protein. The data contain 150,000 or so distinct CDR3 sequences, 11% of them singletons. Source material: blood, either unsorted or a sorted T cell fraction (not recorded which). These receptors were obtained from a male donor with ankylosing spondylitis or in good health (not recorded which).

To note about this clonotype: Since a much larger clone is just one base distant, this may be a read error. The V and J genes are TRBV6-2 or TRBV6-3 and TRBJ2-7; D perhaps matches TRBD1 (5 bases). Germline V CDR1 and CDR2: MNHEY, SVGEGT. The CDR3 consists of 16 residues. CDR3 protein: CAGSSAATGDIYEQYF. CDR3 nucleotides: TGTGCCGGCAGTTCTGCCGCTACAGGAGATATTTACGAGCAGTACTTC.

The rearrangement uses TRBV6-6 and TRBJ2-3; D is unclear. Trimming pared 5 bases from V and 2 bases from J, leaving 8 bases between. Germline V gives CDR1 MNHNY, CDR2 SVGAGI (reference sequence). The CDR3 length is 13 residues. The CDR3 region is CASSDGNTDTQYF. The CDR3 DNA follows: TGTGCCAGCAGTGACGGAAACACAGATACGCAGTATTTT.

This clonotype was detected many times. The rearrangement uses TRBV7-6 and TRBJ2-7, with TRBD1 matching over 7 bases. The CDR3 has 14 amino acids. Germline CDR1 SGHVS, CDR2 FNYEAQ. V was pared by 6 bases and J by 3 bases, with 8 bases of the junction left unmatched. The CDR3 is CASSLAQGVYEQYF. The CDR3 DNA reads as TGTGCCAGCAGTTTGGCGCAGGGGGTCTACGAGCAGTACTTC.

The chain couples TRBV19 to TRBJ1-6; possible D gene TRBD1, 6 bases. Germline CDR1 LNHDA, CDR2 SQIVND (reference sequence). This CDR3 has 13 amino acids. The CDR3 DNA reads TGTGCTGCGCGAGACAGGTGGGATTCACCCCTCCACTTT. This gives the protein CAARDRWDSPLHF.

This clonotype has a count of ten or more. CDR3 bases: TGCGCCAGCTCGGGACAGGGGGTTTCCGGGGAGCTGTTTTTT. Its translation is CASSGQGVSGELFF. The chain carries TRBV10-2 and TRBJ2-2; 11 positions match TRBD1. The V and J ends lost 8 bases and 6 bases, in that order; junction bases with no gene match: 5. The CDR3 has 14 residues. Germline CDR1 is WSHSY and CDR2 is SAAADI.

This clonotype was seen many times. The chain combines TRBV4-3 with TRBJ1-1; the D gene is possibly TRBD1 (5 bases). Trimming left V 2 bases short and J 1 base short, with 11 bases between. From germline, CDR1 is LGHNA and CDR2 YSLEER. This CDR3 region has 15 residues. The CDR3 loop reads CASSQSGRWNTEAFF. The CDR3 DNA reads as TGCGCCAGCAGCCAATCGGGACGGTGGAACACTGAAGCTTTCTTT.

This clonotype was detected only a few times. J is TRBJ2-1 and V is TRBV5-4; D may be TRBD2 (6 bases). Trimming took 3 bases from V and 9 from J, leaving 19 bases between them. The CDR3 consists of 15 residues. Germline V lookup: CDR1 SGHNT, CDR2 YYREEE (reference sequence). The DNA for the CDR3 is TGTGCCAGCAGCTCAGGGACTGGGGAGCGGTTTGAGCAGTTCTTC. This encodes CASSSGTGERFEQFF.

The sample holds many counts of this clonotype. The rearrangement links TRBV29-1 to TRBJ2-1, with TRBD1 matching over 7 bases. The ends lost 4 bases at V and 2 bases at J; junction bases unmatched: 2. The CDR3 contains 13 residues. Germline V gives CDR1 SQVTM, CDR2 ANQGSEA. CDR3 nucleotides: TGCAGCGTTGCCGGGACAGCCTACAATGAGCAGTTCTTC. This translates into CSVAGTAYNEQFF.

There are a few counts of this clonotype. The chain combines TRBV12-3 or TRBV12-4 with TRBJ2-1; D is unclear. Trimming took off 7 bases at V and 8 bases at J, with 9 bases between the two ends. The CDR3 spans 11 residues. The CDR3 nucleotides are TGTGCCAGCACCCTTCTTGATGAGCAGTTCTTC. It codes for CASTLLDEQFF.

This clonotype was observed at least ten times. CDR3 in DNA: TGCAGTGCTAGCGTGGGTAGCTCTGGAAACACCATATATTTT. It encodes CSASVGSSGNTIYF. This chain uses TRBV20-1 with TRBJ1-3, with D unclear. There are 14 residues in the CDR3. The V end was cut by 3 bases, the J end by 0 bases, with 9 bases between. Per the germline V gene, CDR1 is DFQATT and CDR2 is SNEGSKA (reference sequence).

In its sample, this clonotype was seen many times. An end of the junction differs from the germline gene, which may be a read error. CDR3 sequence (DNA): TGTGCCAGCAGCCCCACCGGGACTAGCAGCAAAGATACGCAGTATTTT. It codes for CASSPTGTSSKDTQYF. The chain combines TRBV7-8 with TRBJ2-3; 9 bases match TRBD2. CDR1 and CDR2 (germline): SGHVS, FQNEAQ. The length of the CDR3 is 16 residues.

This clonotype has a count of ten or more. The chain joins TRBV20-1 to TRBJ2-3; 11 nucleotides line up with TRBD2. Unmatched junction bases numbered 8, after V lost 6 bases and J lost 6 bases. The CDR3 covers 14 residues. From germline, CDR1 is DFQATT and CDR2 SNEGSKA (reference sequence). The DNA of the CDR3 is TGCAGTGCGGTGACTAGCGGGACCGTGGATACGCAGTATTTT. It is translated as CSAVTSGTVDTQYF.

Ten or more counts support this clonotype. The chain links TRBV10-1 to TRBJ2-2; perhaps TRBD1 as D (6 bases). From germline, CDR1 is WNHNN and CDR2 SYGVQD (reference sequence). The CDR3 is 13 residues long. Trimming took 3 bases from V and 7 from J, leaving 9 bases between them. The CDR3 region is CASSESGHGELFF. CDR3 nucleotides: TGCGCCAGCAGTGAATCGGGACACGGGGAGCTGTTTTTT.

Many counts were recorded for this clonotype. The chain employs TRBV2 and TRBJ1-4, with no clear D. V was trimmed by 8 bases and J by 6 bases, leaving 10 bases between them. The V gene's germline CDR1 is SNHLY and CDR2 FYNNEI. The CDR3 covers 12 residues. The DNA of the CDR3 is TGTGCCAGCTCAAAACGGGATGAAAAACTGTTTTTT. Amino acids: CASSKRDEKLFF.

Worth noting for this clonotype: It may be a read error: a sequence one base away is much more abundant. The rearrangement uses TRBV12-3 or TRBV12-4 and TRBJ2-2, with no clear D. The CDR3 runs to 15 residues. Trimming stripped 5 bases from V and 6 bases from J, with 16 bases between. The CDR3 DNA sequence: TGTGCCAGCAGTCACAGTGCTCAAGCCGCCGGGGAGCTGTTTTTT. Protein product: CASSHSAQAAGELFF.

This clonotype was counted between two and nine times. V gene TRBV12-3 or TRBV12-4 combines with J gene TRBJ1-2; 7 bases are a match to TRBD1. The J segment lost 0 bases and the V segment lost 5 bases, leaving 9 bases of the junction unmatched. CDR3 length: 16 residues. The CDR3 reads CASSLSQQGPNYGYTF. CDR3 nucleotides: TGTGCCAGCAGTCTATCCCAACAGGGGCCTAACTATGGCTACACCTTC.

This clonotype was seen many times. The chain links TRBV20-1 to TRBJ1-6, with D possibly TRBD1 on 5 matching bases. With 4 bases removed from V and 8 bases from J, the gap between germline ends came to 12 bases. The CDR3 sequence is 13 residues long. Germline CDR1 reads DFQATT; CDR2 reads SNEGSKA (reference sequence). CDR3 residues: CSAKRDLDSPLHF. As DNA, the CDR3 is TGCAGTGCTAAAAGGGACCTAGATTCACCCCTCCACTTT.

The chain combines TRBV10-1 with TRBJ1-5; a weak D match, TRBD1 (6 bases). The CDR3 is 14 residues long. V lost 5 bases and J lost 5, with 13 bases in between. Germline values: CDR1 WNHNN, CDR2 SYGVQD (reference sequence). As DNA, the CDR3 is TGCGCCAGCAGTCATCAGGGGCGCTATCAGCCCCAGCATTTT. This encodes CASSHQGRYQPQHF.

In its sample, this clonotype was seen many times. The chain combines TRBV10-3 with TRBJ2-1, with D possibly matching TRBD1 (6 bases). Germline-derived CDR1 and CDR2 are ENHRY and SYGVKD. This CDR3 spans 13 amino acids. The V end was cut by 7 bases, the J end by 6 bases, with 13 bases between. CDR3 sequence: CAITTDSANEQFF. For the CDR3, the DNA is TGTGCCATCACCACGGACAGCGCCAATGAGCAGTTCTTC.

This clonotype was recorded at least ten times. The chain recombines TRBV28 with TRBJ1-1; D unresolved. The CDR3 spans 10 residues. Trimming stripped 6 bases from V and 3 bases from J, with 2 bases between. Germline CDR1 and CDR2: MDHEN and SYDVKM. This chain's CDR3 is CASSYTEAFF. CDR3 nucleotide sequence: TGTGCCAGCAGCTACACTGAAGCTTTCTTT.

At least ten counts were recorded for this clonotype. The CDR3 here is CASSFFGGGGNSPLHF. The CDR3 DNA sequence: TGTGCCAGCAGTTTCTTCGGTGGTGGTGGGAATTCACCCCTCCACTTT. V gene TRBV6-2 or TRBV6-3 combines with J gene TRBJ1-6; D gene ambiguous. V lost 4 bases and J 7 bases, leaving 17 bases between the germline ends. Germline assignment: CDR1 MNHEY and CDR2 SVGEGT. The CDR3 runs 16 residues.

The J gene is TRBJ2-3, the V gene TRBV12-3 or TRBV12-4; unclear D gene. V gave up 6 bases and J gave up 3 bases, with 7 bases separating them. The length of the CDR3 is 12 residues. This CDR3 reads CASSITTDTQYF. Written as DNA, the CDR3 is TGTGCCAGCAGCATTACAACAGATACGCAGTATTTT.

The sample holds many counts of this clonotype. V usage is TRBV11-1 and J usage is TRBJ2-7; 8 bases align to TRBD2. The junction had 11 bases not matched to a gene; V was cut back by 0 bases and J by 1 base. This CDR3 has 18 residues. Germline CDR1 reads SGHAT; CDR2 reads FQDESV (reference sequence). The CDR3 loop reads CASSLARGNRGGSYEQYF. The CDR3 nucleotides are TGTGCCAGCAGCTTAGCGAGGGGTAACCGGGGGGGTTCCTACGAGCAGTACTTC.

This clonotype was picked up many times. The CDR3: CASSLQGLFRVEQYF. CDR3 sequence (DNA): TGTGCCAGCAGCCTGCAGGGGTTATTTAGGGTCGAGCAGTACTTC. This rearrangement joins TRBV27 to TRBJ2-7; TRBD1 might be the D (6 bases). The CDR3 is 15 residues long. Germline V gene sequence: CDR1 MNHEY, CDR2 SMNVEV (reference sequence). V was cut by 6 bases and J by 6 bases, with 21 bases left in between.

The table lists this clonotype with many counts. This sequence joins TRBV12-3 or TRBV12-4 and TRBJ2-7, with D possibly matching TRBD2 (6 bases). V was trimmed by 4 bases and J by 12 bases, leaving 19 bases between them. This CDR3 is 13 amino acids long. The CDR3 DNA follows: TGTGCCAGCAGTTCCCCCGCGGGATCTTCGCCGTACTTC. Amino acids: CASSSPAGSSPYF.

Details on this clonotype: This may be a read error: a much more frequent sequence differs by one nucleotide. This chain uses TRBV5-1 with TRBJ2-3; D may be TRBD1 or TRBD2 (5 bases each). Germline V gene lookup returns CDR1 SGHRS and CDR2 YFSETQ. The CDR3 contains 15 residues. Here the CDR3 DNA reads TGCGGCAGCAGCTTGGAGTCCGGGGCAGTGGATACGCAGTATTTT. Amino acids: CGSSLESGAVDTQYF.

At least ten counts were recorded for this clonotype. The chain employs TRBV5-1 and TRBJ2-7; 8 bases match TRBD1. The ends lost 4 bases at V and 7 bases at J; junction bases unmatched: 7. The germline gives CDR1 SGHRS, CDR2 YFSETQ. The CDR3 totals 13 residues. The CDR3 loop reads CASSARGLGEQYF. The CDR3 DNA reads TGCGCCAGCAGCGCCAGGGGGCTGGGAGAGCAGTACTTC.

This clonotype was seen repeatedly, ten times or more. The rearrangement joins TRBV20-1 to TRBJ2-7; 9 bases match TRBD1. The CDR3 runs 13 residues. Germline lookup yields CDR1 DFQATT and CDR2 SNEGSKA (reference sequence). V was clipped by 6 bases and J by 3 bases; unmatched bases: 6. The CDR3 region has the DNA TGCAGTGCCTTGGACAGGGGCTTCTACGAGCAGTACTTC. It is translated as CSALDRGFYEQYF.